The next 25 T cell receptor beta chains were all read from a single sample in a study of blood T cells in healthy people across ages. A sample-barcoded 5' primer and a J-beta primer mix were used in a second PCR of roughly 6 to 12 cycles. Using its own MiXCR run on the 5' RACE reads, TCRdb lists one record per CDR3 protein. This sample carries around 940,000 distinct CDR3 sequences, 51% of them seen once, and the ten largest clones take over 20%. Sequences were obtained from blood. The receptor set was obtained from a woman aged 60-75 years in good health.

This clonotype was seen more than once but under ten times. The chain links TRBV6-2 or TRBV6-3 to TRBJ2-1, with D perhaps being TRBD1 or TRBD2 (5 bases each). In germline, CDR1 is MNHEY, CDR2 SVGEGT. Trimming removed 5 bases from V and 15 bases from J, with 17 bases in between. CDR3 length: 12 residues. DNA for the CDR3: TGTGCCAGCAGTCAGGGAGTCAGGGTCCCGTTCTTC. Its translation is CASSQGVRVPFF.

This clonotype has only a few counts. This chain connects TRBV2 to TRBJ2-5, with D perhaps assigned TRBD1 or TRBD2 (5 bases each). Per germline, CDR1 SNHLY and CDR2 FYNNEI. This CDR3 contains 15 residues. V was shortened by 4 bases and J by 4 bases, with 16 bases between the two germline ends. The CDR3 reads CASSVAGVGAETQYF. CDR3 in DNA: TGTGCCAGCAGTGTGGCAGGAGTCGGGGCAGAGACCCAGTACTTC.

The rearrangement uses TRBV7-2 and TRBJ2-3; 16 bases fit TRBD2. The CDR3 has 17 residues. V shed 5 bases, J shed 5 bases, and the junction held 7 bases outside the gene matches. The germline CDR1 and CDR2 sequences are SGHTA and FQGNSA. CDR3 sequence reads: CASSQGLAGGYGDTQYF. The CDR3 DNA reads as TGTGCCAGCAGCCAGGGACTAGCGGGAGGGTATGGAGATACGCAGTATTTT.

This clonotype was seen a handful of times. The chain joins TRBV6-5 to TRBJ2-5; TRBD2 aligns across 7 bases. The CDR3 spans 14 residues. The ends lost 0 bases at V and 5 bases at J; junction bases unmatched: 3. Germline-derived CDR1 and CDR2 are MNHEY and SVGAGI. CDR3 nucleotide sequence: TGTGCCAGCAGTTACTCGGGAGGGGTCGAGACCCAGTACTTC. This gives the protein CASSYSGGVETQYF.

The chain carries TRBV9 and TRBJ2-4; D gene uncertain. The J call is in doubt because the DNA end fits TRBJ2-7 better. Germline V gene sequence: CDR1 SGDLS, CDR2 YYNGEE. The CDR3 contains 17 residues. The CDR3 protein is CASSRTKLTKPSYEQYF. The CDR3 nucleotides are TGTGCCAGCTCGAGGACGAAACTCACTAAACCATCCTACGAGCAGTACTTC.

The rearrangement joins TRBV12-3 or TRBV12-4 to TRBJ1-5, with D hard to call. Trimming pared 6 bases from V and 0 bases from J, leaving 12 bases between. This CDR3 region has 15 residues. CDR3 coding DNA: TGTGCCAGCAGCCTAGGAGCGCCTAGCAATCAGCCCCAGCATTTT. This encodes CASSLGAPSNQPQHF.

This rearrangement joins TRBV20-1 to TRBJ2-1; D may match TRBD1 or TRBD2 (6 bases each). The CDR3 consists of 16 residues. V shed 1 base and J shed 0 bases, with 13 bases lying between them. Germline values: CDR1 DFQATT, CDR2 SNEGSKA (reference sequence). CDR3 nucleotides: TGCAGTGCTAGAGCCCTCAGGGGAGGCTCCTACAATGAGCAGTTCTTC. This translates into CSARALRGGSYNEQFF.

Details on this clonotype: This clone may be a read error of a much larger clone one base away. The chain employs TRBV5-5 and TRBJ2-7; TRBD2 agrees at 9 bases. This CDR3 spans 14 amino acids. V trimming: 4 bases; J trimming: 9 bases; junction bases outside the gene matches: 11. Germline assignment: CDR1 SGHKS and CDR2 YYEKEE (reference sequence). In nucleotides, the CDR3 is TGTGCCAGCAGCCAGATTAGCGGGAGCCACGGGCAGTACTTC. It yields the protein CASSQISGSHGQYF.

This clonotype has a handful of counts. The chain employs TRBV2 and TRBJ1-2, with 7 bases lining up with TRBD1. The CDR3 covers 16 residues. V shed 4 bases, J shed 0 bases, and the junction held 8 bases outside the gene matches. The germline V gene encodes CDR1 SNHLY and CDR2 FYNNEI. Here the CDR3 reads CASSAWRGQANYGYTF. The CDR3, as DNA: TGTGCCAGCAGTGCATGGAGGGGGCAAGCTAACTATGGCTACACCTTC.

This clonotype turned up a few times. This rearrangement joins TRBV4-1 to TRBJ2-3; the D is unclear. CDR1 and CDR2 from the germline V gene are MGHRA and YSYEKL. The CDR3 has 13 amino acids. V was cut by 5 bases and J by 2 bases, with 8 bases left in between. The CDR3 is CASSRSITDTQYF. The DNA of the CDR3 is TGCGCCAGCAGCAGGAGTATCACAGATACGCAGTATTTT.

This clonotype was seen a handful of times. The chain recombines TRBV2 with TRBJ2-5; D perhaps matches TRBD2 (5 bases). Germline CDR1 and CDR2: SNHLY and FYNNEI. V shed 8 bases and J shed 4 bases, with 14 bases lying between them. This CDR3 region has 13 residues. The CDR3 nucleotides read TGTGCCAGCGCGAGGGAGAGGGTAGAGACCCAGTACTTC. Translation gives CASARERVETQYF.

This clonotype showed up just a few times. The chain couples TRBV14 to TRBJ2-5, with D hard to call. Germline V gene data show CDR1 as SGHDN and CDR2 as FVKESK. This CDR3 spans 15 amino acids. Between the trimmed V and J ends, which lost 3 bases and 5 bases, there was a span of 16 bases. CDR3 in DNA: TGTGCCAGCAGCCAGTCGGCCGCTAAAGGGGAGACCCAGTACTTC. This gives the protein CASSQSAAKGETQYF.

This clonotype was recorded a few times. This sequence joins TRBV14 and TRBJ2-5, with D uncertain. V lost 2 bases and J lost 6, with 4 bases in between. CDR3 length: 11 amino acids. CDR1 is SGHDN and CDR2 is FVKESK in the germline V gene. The CDR3 DNA reads as TGTGCCAGCAGCCAAAGACAGACCCAGTACTTC. Residues: CASSQRQTQYF.

V is TRBV20-1 and J is TRBJ1-1; D uncertain. This CDR3 contains 16 residues. With 0 bases removed from V and 1 base from J, the gap between germline ends came to 15 bases. The germline V gene has CDR1 DFQATT and CDR2 SNEGSKA (reference sequence). The CDR3 region has the DNA TGCAGTGCTAGAGAGTCCCGGGTTCCAGGGAACACTGAAGCTTTCTTT. This codes for CSARESRVPGNTEAFF.

V gene TRBV4-2 combines with J gene TRBJ2-5; 13 bases are a match to TRBD2. Germline trimming cut 4 bases from V and 4 bases from J; bases unmatched to any gene: 6. This CDR3 contains 16 residues. Germline V gene sequence: CDR1 LGHNA, CDR2 YNFKEQ. The CDR3 protein is CASSPWTSGSSETQYF. CDR3 DNA sequence: TGTGCCAGCAGCCCCTGGACTAGCGGGAGTTCAGAGACCCAGTACTTC.

This rearrangement joins TRBV6-4 to TRBJ2-1; 10 bases are shared with TRBD2. This CDR3 comprises 15 residues. Looked up from germline, CDR1 is MRHNA and CDR2 is SNTAGT. Trimming cost V 5 bases and J 4 bases; bases outside gene matches: 5. CDR3 loop: CASSRAGGDYNEQFF. DNA of the CDR3: TGTGCCAGCAGTAGAGCGGGAGGGGATTACAATGAGCAGTTCTTC.

This clonotype was counted between two and nine times. V is TRBV12-3 or TRBV12-4 and J is TRBJ2-3; 8 nucleotides align to TRBD1. The CDR3 totals 18 residues. J lost 4 bases, V lost 1 base, and 13 bases had no gene match. The CDR3 bases are TGTGCCAGCAGTTTAGAAGCCAGGGGGCTCGGTGTTTCAGATACGCAGTATTTT. Translating it yields CASSLEARGLGVSDTQYF.

The sample holds a few counts of this clonotype. The V call is TRBV29-1, the J call TRBJ1-4, with a tentative D call TRBD1 (6 bases). In germline, CDR1 is SQVTM, CDR2 ANQGSEA. V lost 5 bases and J 7 bases, leaving 17 bases between the germline ends. The CDR3 runs to 14 residues. CDR3 nucleotides: TGCAGCGTTTTCGGTGCCAGGGGCTCTGAAAAACTGTTTTTT. It specifies CSVFGARGSEKLFF.

The chain has TRBV24-1 and TRBJ1-2, with 8 bases identical to TRBD1. CDR1 KGHDR and CDR2 SFDVKD come from the germline V gene. After removal of 9 bases from V and 7 bases from J, the junction contained 6 bases not matched to a gene. The CDR3 spans 12 residues. In DNA form, the CDR3 reads TGTGCCACCGAAGGACAGGGCATTGGCTACACCTTC. Translation gives CATEGQGIGYTF.

The chain carries TRBV20-1 and TRBJ1-5; D not resolved. Germline V gene sequence: CDR1 DFQATT, CDR2 SNEGSKA (reference sequence). CDR3 length: 12 residues. Trimming pared 2 bases from V and 1 base from J, leaving 3 bases between. DNA for the CDR3: TGCAGTGCTAGAATGAGCAATCAGCCCCAGCATTTT. Its protein product is CSARMSNQPQHF.

This clonotype has only a few counts. The V call is TRBV30, the J call TRBJ1-5; D unclear. Germline V gives CDR1 GTSNPN, CDR2 SVGIG (reference sequence). The CDR3 covers 13 residues. Trimming shortened V by 8 bases and J by 5 bases, and 16 bases separated the two germline ends. The CDR3 here is CARDPVLYQPQHF. Here the CDR3 DNA reads TGTGCCCGAGACCCCGTTTTGTATCAGCCCCAGCATTTT.

This chain connects TRBV2 to TRBJ2-4, with 12 bases that match TRBD2. TRBJ2-7 explains the end of the DNA better; the J call may be wrong. The CDR3 has 16 residues. CDR1 is SNHLY and CDR2 is FYNNEI in the germline V gene. The CDR3 protein is CASSEGLAGEGYEQYF. CDR3 nucleotide sequence: TGTGCCAGCAGTGAAGGACTAGCGGGAGAAGGGTACGAGCAGTACTTC.

V and J are TRBV6-2 or TRBV6-3 and TRBJ2-5; 7 bases are a match to TRBD1. CDR3 length: 15 amino acids. With V trimmed by 0 bases and J by 5 bases, 6 bases remained unmatched. Germline assignment: CDR1 MNHEY and CDR2 SVGEGT. The CDR3 coding sequence is TGTGCCAGCAGTTACTCGAGGGGGCTTGTTGAGACCCAGTACTTC. Translated, it gives CASSYSRGLVETQYF.

J is TRBJ2-3 and V is TRBV14; D gene uncertain. The CDR3 has 15 amino acids. V was clipped by 0 bases and J by 1 base, with 8 bases between them. Germline V gene data show CDR1 as SGHDN and CDR2 as FVKESK. The CDR3 nucleotides are TGTGCCAGCAGCCAAGATCGACAAGGCACAGATACGCAGTATTTT. Translating it yields CASSQDRQGTDTQYF.

This clonotype was counted at least ten times. This chain joins TRBV4-1 and TRBJ2-7, with a tentative D call TRBD1 (5 bases). Germline V gene data show CDR1 as MGHRA and CDR2 as YSYEKL. This CDR3 has 14 residues. V lost 1 base, J lost 4 bases, and 11 bases lay in between. The CDR3 loop is CASSQGPQGYEQYF. CDR3 sequence (DNA): TGCGCCAGCAGCCAAGGGCCTCAGGGATACGAGCAGTACTTC.